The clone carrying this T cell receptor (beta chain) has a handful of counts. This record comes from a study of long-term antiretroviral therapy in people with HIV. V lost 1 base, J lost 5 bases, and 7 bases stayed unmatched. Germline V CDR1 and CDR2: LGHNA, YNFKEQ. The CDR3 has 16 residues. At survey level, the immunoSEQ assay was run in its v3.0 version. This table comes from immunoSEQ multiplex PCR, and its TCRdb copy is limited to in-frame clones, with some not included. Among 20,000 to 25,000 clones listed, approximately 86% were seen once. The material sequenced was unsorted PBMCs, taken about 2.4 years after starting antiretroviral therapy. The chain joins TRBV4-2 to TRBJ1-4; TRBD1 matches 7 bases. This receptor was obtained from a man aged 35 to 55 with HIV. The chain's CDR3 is CASSQAARDSNEKLFF. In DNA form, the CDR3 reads TGTGCCAGCAGCCAAGCTGCGAGGGACAGCAATGAAAAACTGTTTTTT.